A single sample is the source of the 26 T cell receptor beta chains below, sequenced in a study of response to subunit inactivated influenza vaccine. Each CDR3 protein gets one entry after TCRdb re-called the RT-PCR reads with MiXCR. The sample includes about 520,000 distinct CDR3 sequences, 9.5% to 13% seen only once; the top ten take around 12%. Source: PBMCs from blood, taken about 40 days after vaccination. The origin of the receptors is a man between 50 and 59 years old who received an inactivated influenza vaccine.

This clonotype was seen repeatedly, ten times or more. This rearrangement joins TRBV12-3 or TRBV12-4 to TRBJ2-1, with TRBD1 matching over 9 bases. The CDR3 is 16 residues long. J lost 2 bases, V lost 5 bases, and 7 bases had no gene match. The CDR3 protein is CASSPHRDRAYNEQFF. The CDR3 DNA reads as TGTGCCAGCAGTCCCCACCGGGACAGGGCCTACAATGAGCAGTTCTTC.

Only a few counts were recorded for this clonotype. This chain joins TRBV6-5 and TRBJ2-7, with a tentative D call TRBD2 (5 bases). Trimming cost V 0 bases and J 6 bases, with 15 bases left between them. This CDR3 contains 15 residues. In germline, CDR1 is MNHEY, CDR2 SVGAGI. The CDR3 DNA is TGTGCCAGCAGTTACTCAAGACTCAGAGGGAGCGAGCAGTACTTC. Translation gives CASSYSRLRGSEQYF.

This chain connects TRBV12-3 or TRBV12-4 to TRBJ2-7; 8 bases match TRBD1. V dropped 3 bases and J dropped 5; count of bases not matched to a gene: 12. The CDR3 has 16 residues. The CDR3 coding sequence is TGTGCCAGCAGTTTCCGCCTCGGGACAGGCACCGACGAGCAGTACTTC. It codes for CASSFRLGTGTDEQYF.

This clonotype came up a few times. The rearrangement uses TRBV7-8 and TRBJ2-7; TRBD2 might be the D (6 bases). Germline-derived CDR1 and CDR2 are SGHVS and FQNEAQ. The CDR3 has 16 amino acids. The V gene lost 1 base and the J gene lost 4 bases, with 17 bases spanning the gap. CDR3 residues: CASSLGGLALVYEQYF. The CDR3 DNA follows: TGTGCCAGCAGCTTAGGGGGACTGGCCCTCGTTTACGAGCAGTACTTC.

This clonotype was observed a few times. The V call is TRBV6-1, the J call TRBJ1-5; TRBD1 is a possible D gene (6 bases). Germline CDR1 MNHNS, CDR2 SASEGT. The V and J ends lost 4 bases and 5 bases respectively, with 21 bases between them. The length of the CDR3 is 17 residues. The DNA for the CDR3 is TGTGCCAGCAGTGGCCCGGGACAAAGAATTGCACATCAGCCCCAGCATTTT. Translated: CASSGPGQRIAHQPQHF.

This clonotype was seen more than once but under ten times. The chain recombines TRBV4-1 with TRBJ1-2; no firm D call. Germline CDR1 and CDR2: MGHRA and YSYEKL. The CDR3 sequence is 14 residues long. Trimming left V 2 bases short and J 4 bases short, with 11 bases between. The CDR3 reads CASSQQSGLYGYTF. As DNA, the CDR3 is TGCGCCAGCAGCCAACAGTCAGGACTCTATGGCTACACCTTC.

The chain is built from TRBV5-1 and TRBJ2-2, with D perhaps matching TRBD1 or TRBD2 (5 bases each). CDR3 size: 17 residues. Trimming pared 3 bases from V and 2 bases from J, leaving 17 bases between. Germline loops: CDR1 SGHRS, CDR2 YFSETQ. The DNA for the CDR3 is TGCGCCAGCAGCTGGGACCTAAGGGGTGCTAACACCGGGGAGCTGTTTTTT. Its protein product is CASSWDLRGANTGELFF.

The chain employs TRBV5-1 and TRBJ2-5; 12 bases are shared with TRBD2. Germline assignment: CDR1 SGHRS and CDR2 YFSETQ. The CDR3 is 17 residues long. V was pared by 0 bases and J by 5 bases, with 8 bases of the junction left unmatched. Here the CDR3 DNA reads TGCGCCAGCAGCTTGGCCCTTACTAGCGGGAGGTTGGAGACCCAGTACTTC. Amino acids: CASSLALTSGRLETQYF.

This clonotype was detected ten times or more. The chain employs TRBV7-2 and TRBJ1-5; no firm D call. Trimming shortened V by 5 bases and J by 5 bases, and 13 bases separated the two germline ends. Germline CDR1 is SGHTA and CDR2 is FQGNSA. This CDR3 is built from 14 residues. CDR3 DNA sequence: TGTGCCAGCAGCCCAAGGACCGGGGATCAGCCCCAGCATTTT. Translation: CASSPRTGDQPQHF. The variable domain in full, completed from reference TRBV7-2 and TRBJ1-5, reads GAGVSQSPSNKVTEKGKDVELRCDPISGHTALYWYRQSLGQGLEFLIYFQGNSAPDKSGLPSDRFSAERTGGSVSTLTIQRTQQEDSAVYLCASSPRTGDQPQHFGDGTRLSIL.

This clonotype was detected a few times. The genes are TRBV5-5 and TRBJ2-1, with 7 bases that match TRBD2. This CDR3 has 15 amino acids. Trimming took 0 bases from V and 8 from J; bases not matched to a gene: 8. CDR1 and CDR2 from the germline V gene are SGHKS and YYEKEE (reference sequence). The CDR3 DNA sequence: TGTGCCAGCAGCTTGGAGGGACTACAACTCGATGAGCAGTTCTTC. Protein product: CASSLEGLQLDEQFF.

This clonotype was observed a handful of times. The chain carries TRBV20-1 and TRBJ2-7; TRBD1 agrees at 7 bases. V dropped 2 bases and J dropped 8; count of bases not matched to a gene: 12. The CDR3 sequence is 14 residues long. Germline V gene lookup returns CDR1 DFQATT and CDR2 SNEGSKA (reference sequence). The CDR3, as DNA: TGCAGTGCTAGATCTGGACAGGAACCTACGAAGCAGTACTTC. Protein: CSARSGQEPTKQYF.

The chain links TRBV20-1 to TRBJ1-5; D is uncertain. Germline lookup yields CDR1 DFQATT and CDR2 SNEGSKA (reference sequence). V was pared by 6 bases and J by 2 bases, with 20 bases between. The CDR3 is 16 residues long. The CDR3 sequence: CSATPGPFLGNQPQHF. CDR3 sequence (DNA): TGCAGTGCGACCCCGGGCCCTTTTTTGGGCAATCAGCCCCAGCATTTT.

Many counts were recorded for this clonotype. The chain employs TRBV6-2 or TRBV6-3 and TRBJ2-7; possibly TRBD2 for D (5 bases). The CDR3 loop spans 12 amino acids. V lost 7 bases to trimming and J lost 3 bases, with 10 bases between them. Germline CDR1 is MNHEY and CDR2 is SVGEGT. Written as DNA, the CDR3 is TGTGCCAGCACTCGGGGAAACTACGAGCAGTACTTC. As protein: CASTRGNYEQYF.

At least ten counts were recorded for this clonotype. This chain links TRBV28 with TRBJ1-4, with TRBD1 as a possible D gene (5 bases). V was clipped by 7 bases and J by 6 bases, with 18 bases between them. Per germline, CDR1 MDHEN and CDR2 SYDVKM. The CDR3 consists of 15 residues. The CDR3 DNA is TGTGCCAGCACCCCCGGTTGGGGGGGACATGAAAAACTGTTTTTT. It codes for CASTPGWGGHEKLFF.

This chain uses TRBV11-1 with TRBJ1-6; D is perhaps TRBD1 (5 bases). Germline CDR1 SGHAT, CDR2 FQDESV (reference sequence). V lost 5 bases and J 8 bases, leaving 16 bases between the germline ends. This CDR3 has 15 amino acids. The CDR3: CASSPNQGPHSPLHF. For the CDR3, the DNA is TGTGCCAGCAGCCCAAACCAGGGACCTCATTCACCCCTCCACTTT.

The chain recombines TRBV15 with TRBJ2-2; D gene ambiguous. V was pared by 0 bases and J by 4 bases, with 9 bases between. Germline V gene sequence: CDR1 LNHNV, CDR2 YYDKDF (reference sequence). There are 15 residues in the CDR3. The CDR3: CATSRDALFTGELFF. The CDR3 bases are TGTGCCACCAGCAGAGATGCTCTCTTCACCGGGGAGCTGTTTTTT.

This clonotype has at least ten counts. The chain joins TRBV20-1 to TRBJ2-3, with D unclear. The CDR3 contains 13 residues. V gave up 5 bases and J gave up 3 bases, with 12 bases separating them. Germline CDR1 DFQATT, CDR2 SNEGSKA (reference sequence). Here the CDR3 reads CSAPLRPTDTQYF. The CDR3 coding sequence is TGCAGTGCTCCCTTGCGGCCTACAGATACGCAGTATTTT.

V usage is TRBV10-3 and J usage is TRBJ2-7; weak D call: TRBD1 (6 bases). Germline V gene sequence: CDR1 ENHRY, CDR2 SYGVKD. There are 14 residues in the CDR3. Trimming took 1 base from V and 1 from J, leaving 8 bases between them. CDR3 loop: CAISELQGSYEQYF. The CDR3 DNA is TGTGCCATCAGTGAGTTACAGGGATCCTACGAGCAGTACTTC.

The chain carries TRBV12-5 and TRBJ2-1, with 13 bases matching TRBD2. Germline V CDR1 and CDR2: LGHNT, FRNRAP. V trimming: 7 bases; J trimming: 9 bases; junction bases outside the gene matches: 3. This CDR3 contains 13 residues. CDR3 residues: CASVRLAGGEQFF. CDR3 nucleotide sequence: TGTGCTAGTGTGAGACTAGCGGGGGGTGAGCAGTTCTTC.

The V and J genes are TRBV7-9 and TRBJ2-4, with D possibly TRBD1 on 5 matching bases. The germline CDR1 and CDR2 sequences are SEHNR and FQNEAQ (reference sequence). The CDR3 sequence is 11 residues long. The V and J ends lost 5 bases and 11 bases respectively, with 10 bases between them. CDR3 sequence: CASSPQVLQYF. The CDR3 DNA reads TGTGCCAGCAGCCCACAGGTCCTTCAGTACTTC.

This clonotype was counted only a few times. V gene TRBV5-6 combines with J gene TRBJ2-3, with 7 bases fitting TRBD2. The germline gives CDR1 SGHDT, CDR2 YYEEEE. Trimming took 5 bases from V and 6 from J; bases not matched to a gene: 9. The CDR3 has 14 amino acids. Written as DNA, the CDR3 is TGTGCCAGCAGGGGGAGGGCCAGAGGGGATACGCAGTATTTT. Protein product: CASRGRARGDTQYF. Using reference TRBV5-6 and TRBJ2-3 for the parts outside the CDR3, the full variable domain is DAGVTQSPTHLIKTRGQQVTLRCSPKSGHDTVSWYQQALGQGPQFIFQYYEEEERQRGNFPDRFSGHQFPNYSSELNVNALLLGDSALYLCASRGRARGDTQYFGPGTRLTVL.

This clonotype was observed at least ten times. The rearrangement uses TRBV7-2 and TRBJ2-7; D unresolved. The germline CDR1 and CDR2 sequences are SGHTA and FQGNSA. V lost 2 bases and J 0 bases, leaving 8 bases between the germline ends. The CDR3 sequence is 14 residues long. The CDR3 DNA is TGTGCCAGCAGCTTAAACGCCAACTCCTACGAGCAGTACTTC. This translates into CASSLNANSYEQYF.

Turning to this clonotype: It may be a read error: a sequence one base away is much more abundant. The J gene is TRBJ2-3, the V gene TRBV20-1, with D uncertain. Per germline, CDR1 DFQATT and CDR2 SNEGSKA (reference sequence). Trimming removed 7 bases at V and 2 bases at J, with 10 bases between. This CDR3 has 12 amino acids. CDR3 nucleotides: TGCAGTGTCTTGGAAAACACAGATACGCAGTATTTT. Residues: CSVLENTDTQYF.

The chain joins TRBV5-6 to TRBJ2-1; unclear D gene. With 3 bases removed from V and 5 bases from J, the gap between germline ends came to 9 bases. Germline V lookup: CDR1 SGHDT, CDR2 YYEEEE. The CDR3 is 13 residues long. The CDR3 region has the DNA TGTGCCAGCAGCTCGGCGGCGAACAATGAGCAGTTCTTC. Amino acids: CASSSAANNEQFF. The entire variable domain, with the rest obtained from reference TRBV5-6 and TRBJ2-1, is as follows: DAGVTQSPTHLIKTRGQQVTLRCSPKSGHDTVSWYQQALGQGPQFIFQYYEEEERQRGNFPDRFSGHQFPNYSSELNVNALLLGDSALYLCASSSAANNEQFFGPGTRLTVL.

This clonotype has a handful of counts. The chain combines TRBV25-1 with TRBJ2-3; TRBD2 matches at 9 bases. CDR1 and CDR2 (germline): MGHDK, SYGVNS. With 4 bases clipped from V and 5 bases from J, the junction kept 13 bases outside the gene matches. CDR3 length equals 17 residues. Written as DNA, the CDR3 is TGTGCCAGCAGTGTATCCCCCGGTGGCGGGAGGGAAGATACGCAGTATTTT. Its protein is CASSVSPGGGREDTQYF.

This clonotype appeared many times. V is TRBV29-1 and J is TRBJ2-5; D unresolved. Per germline, CDR1 SQVTM and CDR2 ANQGSEA. Between the trimmed V and J ends, which lost 6 bases and 1 base, there was a span of 21 bases. This CDR3 spans 16 amino acids. The CDR3 region is CSVLLTDPRFQETQYF. The CDR3 DNA sequence: TGCAGCGTCCTACTGACGGACCCCCGATTCCAAGAGACCCAGTACTTC.